This T cell receptor (beta chain) was sequenced for a study of T cell responses to AZD1222 COVID-19 vaccine. Study-level results: Clonal diversity was possibly underestimated, and the donors were mostly white British, with more females. Spike regions recognized by vaccine-associated CD4 TCRs spanned the protein, led by 160-218 and 743-854.

This clone was counted many times. Its target is unknown. CDR1 and CDR2 from the germline V gene are LNHDA and SQIVND (reference sequence). V was clipped by 4 bases and J by 2 bases, with 18 bases between them. The length of the CDR3 is 17 residues. Profiled with immunoSEQ multiplex PCR; TCRdb holds only in-frame clones, not every one. The data hold some 130,000 clones, with over 75% observed a single time. The origin of this receptor is an adult in good health. The chain links TRBV19 to TRBJ1-5; maybe TRBD1 (6 bases). The sample in question was peripheral blood, obtained on day 0 of AZD1222 vaccination. In DNA form, the CDR3 reads TGTGCCAGTAGTACCTGGACAGTAGGGTCGCGCAATCAGCCCCAGCATTTT. Residues: CASSTWTVGSRNQPQHF. Complete variable domain (other parts from reference TRBV19 and TRBJ1-5): DGGITQSPKYLFRKEGQNVTLSCEQNLNHDAMYWYRQDPGQGLRLIYYSQIVNDFQKGDIAEGYSVSREKKESFPLTVTSAQKNPTAFYLCASSTWTVGSRNQPQHFGDGTRLSIL.